This is a list of T cell receptor beta chains from one sample in a study of technical replicates of blood from a handful of donors. This table comes from immunoSEQ multiplex PCR, and its TCRdb copy is limited to in-frame clones, with some not included. This table has fewer than 80,000 clones, roughly nine tenths appearing once. The sample was PBMCs. These receptors originate from a human donor in good health. Some clones in this sample may be carry-over from other donors' samples. Each CDR3 is given with its conserved first and last residue. Each record gives: clone size, V gene, D gene, J gene, CDR3 DNA, CDR3 protein. The D gene is left open where the match is weak. Size is stated for part of the rows, as once, few or many counts, or as a class when the clone is expanded.

clone_size: -
v_call: TRBV5-4
d_call: TRBD2
j_call: TRBJ2-7
cdr3_nt: TGTGCCAGCAGCTCGTCTAGCGGGAGTAGGTACGAGCAGTACTTC
cdr3_aa: CASSSSSGSRYEQYF

clone_size: -
v_call: TRBV7-3
d_call: TRBD2
j_call: TRBJ2-4
cdr3_nt: TGTGCCAGCAGCTTAGGGGCGGGGGGGCCTGCCAAAAACATTCAGTACTTC
cdr3_aa: CASSLGAGGPAKNIQYF

clone_size: -
v_call: TRBV7-3
d_call: -
j_call: TRBJ1-1
cdr3_nt: TGTGCCAGCAGCTTAATCCCGGGTGCTGAAGCTTTCTTT
cdr3_aa: CASSLIPGAEAFF

clone_size: -
v_call: TRBV7-9
d_call: -
j_call: TRBJ2-1
cdr3_nt: TGTGCCAGCAGCTTAGAATACGGGGGCTCCTACAATGAGCAGTTCTTC
cdr3_aa: CASSLEYGGSYNEQFF

clone_size: -
v_call: TRBV6-5
d_call: TRBD1
j_call: TRBJ2-7
cdr3_nt: TGTGCCAGCACCAAACGGGACAGGGTCTCCGAGCAGTACTTC
cdr3_aa: CASTKRDRVSEQYF

clone_size: -
v_call: TRBV5-6
d_call: -
j_call: TRBJ1-2
cdr3_nt: TGTGCCAGCAGCTCCATAGGGGTAGATCAAGGCTACACCTTC
cdr3_aa: CASSSIGVDQGYTF

clone_size: -
v_call: TRBV6-4
d_call: -
j_call: TRBJ2-1
cdr3_nt: TGTGCCAGCAGTGACTGGGGGGGCCCGTCGGCGGATGAGCAGTTCTTC
cdr3_aa: CASSDWGGPSADEQFF

clone_size: -
v_call: TRBV19
d_call: -
j_call: TRBJ1-1
cdr3_nt: TGTGCCAGTAGTATTCTGGGGCAGCGCACTGAAGCTTTCTTT
cdr3_aa: CASSILGQRTEAFF

clone_size: once
v_call: TRBV7-8
d_call: TRBD1
j_call: TRBJ2-5
cdr3_nt: TGTGCCAGCAGGAGAGACAGGGCTGAGACCCAGTACTTC
cdr3_aa: CASRRDRAETQYF

clone_size: -
v_call: TRBV7-9
d_call: -
j_call: TRBJ1-1
cdr3_nt: TGTGCCAGCAGCGCCCGACTACCGAACACTGAAGCTTTCTTT
cdr3_aa: CASSARLPNTEAFF

clone_size: -
v_call: TRBV7-2
d_call: -
j_call: TRBJ1-4
cdr3_nt: TGTGCCAGCAGCGCCGTACGAGGGTCTAATGAAAAACTGTTTTTT
cdr3_aa: CASSAVRGSNEKLFF

clone_size: -
v_call: TRBV19
d_call: TRBD1
j_call: TRBJ1-1
cdr3_nt: TGTGCCAGTAGTCCGGGGACAGGGATCAAGAACACTGAAGCTTTCTTT
cdr3_aa: CASSPGTGIKNTEAFF

clone_size: -
v_call: TRBV20-1
d_call: -
j_call: TRBJ1-2
cdr3_nt: TGCAGTGCAGTTATACCAGGGGGCTACACCTTC
cdr3_aa: CSAVIPGGYTF

clone_size: -
v_call: TRBV13
d_call: TRBD2
j_call: TRBJ2-1
cdr3_nt: TGTGCCAGCAGCTCGTGGACTAGCGGGAGGGGGGAGCAGTTCTTC
cdr3_aa: CASSSWTSGRGEQFF

clone_size: -
v_call: TRBV9
d_call: -
j_call: TRBJ1-1
cdr3_nt: TGTGCCAGCAGCGTAGTTGAGACAGCGAACACTGAAGCTTTCTTT
cdr3_aa: CASSVVETANTEAFF

clone_size: -
v_call: TRBV7-8
d_call: TRBD1
j_call: TRBJ1-5
cdr3_nt: TGTGCCAGCAGCTTAGGACAGGGAGCATCCTATAGCAATCAGCCCCAGCATTTT
cdr3_aa: CASSLGQGASYSNQPQHF

clone_size: -
v_call: TRBV19
d_call: -
j_call: TRBJ1-5
cdr3_nt: TGTGCCAGTAGTAGCCGGACAGATAGCAATCAGCCCCAGCATTTT
cdr3_aa: CASSSRTDSNQPQHF

clone_size: -
v_call: TRBV9
d_call: -
j_call: TRBJ2-5
cdr3_nt: TGTGCCAGCAGCGTAGGAACAGGCACTCAAGAGACCCAGTACTTC
cdr3_aa: CASSVGTGTQETQYF

clone_size: -
v_call: TRBV13
d_call: TRBD2
j_call: TRBJ2-1
cdr3_nt: TGTGCCAGCAGCTTTGGTAGCGGGAGCTACAATGAGCAGTTCTTC
cdr3_aa: CASSFGSGSYNEQFF

clone_size: -
v_call: TRBV7-2
d_call: TRBD1
j_call: TRBJ2-7
cdr3_nt: TGTGCCAGCAGCCCCGACAGGGGTCGGACCTACGAGCAGTACTTC
cdr3_aa: CASSPDRGRTYEQYF

clone_size: -
v_call: TRBV6-6
d_call: -
j_call: TRBJ2-5
cdr3_nt: TGTGCCAGCAGTTCCAGGACAGTAACCCAAGAGACCCAGTACTTC
cdr3_aa: CASSSRTVTQETQYF

clone_size: -
v_call: TRBV25-1
d_call: -
j_call: TRBJ1-4
cdr3_nt: TGTGCCAGCAGTGAATTCTCTAATGAAAAACTGTTTTTT
cdr3_aa: CASSEFSNEKLFF

clone_size: -
v_call: TRBV29-1
d_call: TRBD1
j_call: TRBJ2-4
cdr3_nt: TGCAGCGTTGAAGACGGGACAGGGACGGACATTCAGTACTTC
cdr3_aa: CSVEDGTGTDIQYF

clone_size: -
v_call: TRBV10-1
d_call: -
j_call: TRBJ2-1
cdr3_nt: TGCGCCAGCAGTGAGATGTCTAGCGTTCGCCCCTACAATGAGCAGTTCTTC
cdr3_aa: CASSEMSSVRPYNEQFF

clone_size: -
v_call: TRBV7-2
d_call: TRBD2
j_call: TRBJ2-7
cdr3_nt: TGTGCCAGCAGCCCCACGCCCGGGGGGGCCTACGAGCAGTACTTC
cdr3_aa: CASSPTPGGAYEQYF

clone_size: -
v_call: TRBV20-1
d_call: -
j_call: TRBJ2-5
cdr3_nt: TGCAGTGCTAGAATAATGGAGACCCAGTACTTC
cdr3_aa: CSARIMETQYF

clone_size: -
v_call: TRBV6-5
d_call: TRBD1
j_call: TRBJ1-2
cdr3_nt: TGTGCCAGCAGTTACTCATGGACAGGGACTAACTATGGCTACACCTTC
cdr3_aa: CASSYSWTGTNYGYTF

clone_size: -
v_call: TRBV11-3
d_call: -
j_call: TRBJ2-1
cdr3_nt: TGTGCCAGCAGCTTAGATGTAGACAATGAGCAGTTCTTC
cdr3_aa: CASSLDVDNEQFF

clone_size: -
v_call: TRBV7-2
d_call: TRBD2
j_call: TRBJ2-3
cdr3_nt: TGTGCCAGCAGCTCGAGAGGTTTGCGGGGGGTCATCACAGATACGCAGTATTTT
cdr3_aa: CASSSRGLRGVITDTQYF

clone_size: -
v_call: TRBV29-1
d_call: TRBD1
j_call: TRBJ2-7
cdr3_nt: TGCAGCGCCTCAACCCCGGGACAGGGTGACGACGAGCAGTACTTC
cdr3_aa: CSASTPGQGDDEQYF

clone_size: -
v_call: TRBV13
d_call: -
j_call: TRBJ2-1
cdr3_nt: TGTGCCAGCAGCCAAGACAAGACTAGGAGTGTTGAGCAGTTCTTC
cdr3_aa: CASSQDKTRSVEQFF

clone_size: -
v_call: TRBV7-9
d_call: -
j_call: TRBJ2-5
cdr3_nt: TGTGCCAGCAGCTTATGGACAGCTATCCTGCAAGAGACCCAGTACTTC
cdr3_aa: CASSLWTAILQETQYF

clone_size: -
v_call: TRBV6-5
d_call: -
j_call: TRBJ1-6
cdr3_nt: TGTGCCAGCGCCCTAGGGAGGGGTAATTCACCCCTCCACTTT
cdr3_aa: CASALGRGNSPLHF

clone_size: -
v_call: TRBV7-9
d_call: -
j_call: TRBJ1-4
cdr3_nt: TGTGCCAGCAGCTCCAAACAGGGCCCGGGTGAAAAACTGTTTTTT
cdr3_aa: CASSSKQGPGEKLFF

clone_size: few
v_call: TRBV5-1
d_call: -
j_call: TRBJ2-3
cdr3_nt: TGCGCCAGCAGCTCCGGGAAACCCACAGATACGCAGTATTTT
cdr3_aa: CASSSGKPTDTQYF

clone_size: once
v_call: TRBV7-9
d_call: TRBD1
j_call: TRBJ1-4
cdr3_nt: TGTGCCAGCAGCTCCGGAGGGACAGGGCAGGAAAAACTGTTTTTT
cdr3_aa: CASSSGGTGQEKLFF

clone_size: -
v_call: TRBV5-1
d_call: TRBD2
j_call: TRBJ2-1
cdr3_nt: TGCGCCAGCAGCCCGACCGTAGCGGGGGGCTACAATGAGCAGTTCTTC
cdr3_aa: CASSPTVAGGYNEQFF

clone_size: -
v_call: TRBV4-2
d_call: TRBD2
j_call: TRBJ2-6
cdr3_nt: TGTGCCAGCAGCCCGGAGACTAGCCAGAGCTCTGGGGCCAACGTCCTGACTTTC
cdr3_aa: CASSPETSQSSGANVLTF

clone_size: -
v_call: TRBV5-5
d_call: TRBD2
j_call: TRBJ2-3
cdr3_nt: TGTGCCAGCATCCTAGCGGTGAGCACAGATACGCAGTATTTT
cdr3_aa: CASILAVSTDTQYF

clone_size: -
v_call: TRBV4-3
d_call: -
j_call: TRBJ1-2
cdr3_nt: TGCGCCAGCAGCCAAGCGTCAGACTATGGCTACACCTTC
cdr3_aa: CASSQASDYGYTF

clone_size: -
v_call: TRBV2
d_call: TRBD1
j_call: TRBJ2-2
cdr3_nt: TGTGCCAGCAGTGAGGACAGGGGGGGGACCGGGGAGCTGTTTTTT
cdr3_aa: CASSEDRGGTGELFF

clone_size: few
v_call: TRBV15
d_call: TRBD1
j_call: TRBJ2-2
cdr3_nt: TGTGCCACCAGCAATGGACAGGCAGTTACCGGGGAGCTGTTTTTT
cdr3_aa: CATSNGQAVTGELFF

clone_size: -
v_call: TRBV4-1
d_call: TRBD1
j_call: TRBJ1-2
cdr3_nt: TGCGCCAGCAGCCAACCTGGGACAGGGAGTAAGGGCTACACCTTC
cdr3_aa: CASSQPGTGSKGYTF

clone_size: -
v_call: TRBV9
d_call: TRBD2
j_call: TRBJ2-7
cdr3_nt: TGTGCCAGCAGCGCCGGGACTAGCGGCTACGAGCAGTACTTC
cdr3_aa: CASSAGTSGYEQYF

clone_size: -
v_call: TRBV4-3
d_call: TRBD1
j_call: TRBJ1-6
cdr3_nt: TGCGCCAGCAGCCAAGGGACAGGGGTTAATTCACCCCTCCACTTT
cdr3_aa: CASSQGTGVNSPLHF

clone_size: -
v_call: TRBV10-3
d_call: TRBD1
j_call: TRBJ1-6
cdr3_nt: TGTGCCGCCAGGGGACAGGGTGGTTCACCCCTCCACTTT
cdr3_aa: CAARGQGGSPLHF

clone_size: -
v_call: TRBV15
d_call: TRBD1
j_call: TRBJ1-1
cdr3_nt: TGTGCCACCAGCAGAGGCGGGACAGATCTTAACACTGAAGCTTTCTTT
cdr3_aa: CATSRGGTDLNTEAFF

clone_size: -
v_call: TRBV19
d_call: -
j_call: TRBJ1-1
cdr3_nt: TGTGCCAGTAGTATTGGTTCCGGGGGCACTGAAGCTTTCTTT
cdr3_aa: CASSIGSGGTEAFF

clone_size: -
v_call: TRBV4-2
d_call: -
j_call: TRBJ2-7
cdr3_nt: TGTGCCAGCAGCCTTGACCGGGGGGCCTTGTACGAGCAGTACTTC
cdr3_aa: CASSLDRGALYEQYF

clone_size: once
v_call: TRBV19
d_call: -
j_call: TRBJ1-2
cdr3_nt: TGTGCCAGTAGTTCGAGGACTCTAAGTGGCTACACCTTC
cdr3_aa: CASSSRTLSGYTF

clone_size: once
v_call: TRBV5-1
d_call: TRBD1
j_call: TRBJ1-1
cdr3_nt: TGCGCCAGCAGCTCGGGACAGGGGGGTACTGAAGCTTTCTTT
cdr3_aa: CASSSGQGGTEAFF

clone_size: once
v_call: TRBV6-7
d_call: TRBD2
j_call: TRBJ2-2
cdr3_nt: TGTGCCAGCAGTATACCAGACGATCTGGGGGGGGGATCGGGGGAGCTGTTTTTT
cdr3_aa: CASSIPDDLGGGSGELFF